A selection of T cell receptor beta chains follows, all from one sample in a study of T cells after posttransplantation cyclophosphamide. This table comes from immunoSEQ multiplex PCR, and its TCRdb copy is limited to in-frame clones, with some not included. This sample has some 10,000 clones, with approximately 81% found just once. This specimen was PBMCs, taken after allogeneic stem cell transplant with posttransplant cyclophosphamide. The receptors come from a female patient aged 50-65 years who received an allogeneic stem cell transplant from a related donor, was CMV-positive, and had no GVHD. Some T cells may possibly be graft donor cells. The CDR3 runs from the conserved cysteine through the conserved F or W. D genes are given only for firm matches.

TRBJ2-3 | TRBD2 | TRBV7-2 | CASSSLSSGGDTQYF
TRBJ1-3 | NA | TRBV7-9 | CASSKEGDTIYF
TRBJ1-6 | TRBD1 | TRBV7-2 | CASSLAPGQGVGSYNSPLHF
TRBJ2-5 | NA | TRBV5-4 | CASSHRLVGQETQYF
TRBJ2-2 | TRBD2 | TRBV28 | CASSLGGAGTGELFF
TRBJ1-5 | TRBD1 | TRBV30 | CAWGQGLEPQHF
TRBJ2-2 | TRBD2 | TRBV5-1 | CASQTSGGVRTGELFF
TRBJ2-7 | NA | TRBV13 | CASSQLGQEQYF
TRBJ2-5 | NA | TRBV6-5 | CASSEVRGAETQYF
TRBJ1-2 | NA | TRBV5-1 | CASRGDENYGYTF
TRBJ2-1 | TRBD2 | TRBV19 | CASRELAGKDNEQFF
TRBJ2-1 | TRBD1 | TRBV2 | CASSEAPPGQGRRQFF
TRBJ2-1 | NA | TRBV5-1 | CASSLEGQGGLSGQFF
TRBJ1-6 | TRBD1 | TRBV7-3 | CASSLAGQNSPLHF
TRBJ1-5 | TRBD1 | TRBV4-3 | CASSQDQGVGQPQHF
TRBJ2-7 | NA | TRBV4-3 | CASSQDDRSYEQYF
TRBJ1-6 | TRBD1 | TRBV5-5 | CASSDGQGRNNSPLHF
TRBJ1-1 | NA | TRBV27 | CASSPGQSMNTEAFF
TRBJ1-2 | TRBD1 | TRBV11-2 | CASSSLRDRKGYTF
TRBJ2-7 | NA | TRBV6-6 | CASSYSMQENSYEQYF
TRBJ2-2 | TRBD1 | TRBV9 | CASSVLGQGTGELFF
TRBJ2-5 | NA | TRBV19 | CASSAIYRETQYF
TRBJ2-5 | NA | TRBV7-2 | CANTRVVGETQYF
TRBJ1-1 | NA | TRBV6-4 | CASSDGPLTEAFF
TRBJ1-6 | NA | TRBV7-6 | CASSLYQGGSYNSPLHF
TRBJ2-5 | TRBD2 | TRBV5-1 | CASSPGTSGGEGETQYF
TRBJ1-5 | TRBD1 | TRBV5-8 | CASGKGQGTLNQPQHF